The 2 T cell receptor beta chains reported below all come from one sample, sequenced in a study of T cell responses to AZD1222 COVID-19 vaccine. Assay used: immunoSEQ multiplex PCR; TCRdb lists only in-frame clones, some missing. Found here are just under 95,000 clones, around 86% of them singletons; the top ten hold 10% to 13%. Sequences were derived from peripheral blood, sampled on day 0 of AZD1222 vaccination. All receptors come from an adult in good health.

The rearrangement joins TRBV27 to TRBJ1-4, with D unresolved. The CDR3 loop spans 14 amino acids. V lost 5 bases to trimming and J lost 5 bases, with 12 bases between them. From germline, CDR1 is MNHEY and CDR2 SMNVEV (reference sequence). The CDR3 sequence is CASSPYQTNEKLFF. In DNA, the CDR3 is TGTGCCAGCAGTCCATATCAAACAAATGAAAAACTGTTTTTT.

The J gene is TRBJ2-5, the V gene TRBV10-1; 7 bases map to TRBD2. The CDR3 has 14 residues. Germline V CDR1 and CDR2: WNHNN, SYGVQD (reference sequence). V gave up 4 bases and J gave up 3 bases; unmatched junction bases: 5. This chain's CDR3 is CASSGNGGKETQYF. The CDR3 region has the DNA TGCGCCAGCAGTGGAAACGGGGGGAAAGAGACCCAGTACTTC.